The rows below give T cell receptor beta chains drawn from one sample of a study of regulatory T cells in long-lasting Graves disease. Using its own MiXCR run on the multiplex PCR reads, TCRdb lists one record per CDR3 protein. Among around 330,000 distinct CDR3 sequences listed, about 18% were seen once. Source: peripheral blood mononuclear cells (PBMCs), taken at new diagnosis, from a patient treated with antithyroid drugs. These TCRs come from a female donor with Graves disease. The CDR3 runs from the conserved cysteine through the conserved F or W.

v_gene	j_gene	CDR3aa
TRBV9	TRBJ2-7	CASSSQLGTLWHEQYF
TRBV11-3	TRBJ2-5	CASSLGQGAGETQYF
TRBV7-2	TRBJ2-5	CASSSTTIPGLAGETQYF
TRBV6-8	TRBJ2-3	CATSMGDTQYF
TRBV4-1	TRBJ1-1	CASSQAGNTEAFF
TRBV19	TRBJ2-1	CASSIRGSGFNEQFF
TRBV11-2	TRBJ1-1	CASSPGTGAWNTEAFF
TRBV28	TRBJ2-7	CASSLWGDAYEQYF
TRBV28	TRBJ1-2	CATLDRTYGYTF
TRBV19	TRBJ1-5	CASRDGSSNQPQHF
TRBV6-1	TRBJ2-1	CASNPFPPGEQFF
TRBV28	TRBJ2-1	CASSLGAGEVEQFF
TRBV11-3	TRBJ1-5	CASSLGPGPNQPQHF
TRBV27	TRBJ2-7	CASSSRPPYEQYF
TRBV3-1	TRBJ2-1	CASSIQGSGGREDNEQFF
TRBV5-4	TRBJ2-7	CASSLDSTYEQYF
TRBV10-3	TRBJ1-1	CAIRGQGGTEAFF
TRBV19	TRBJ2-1	CASSITGWDNEQFF
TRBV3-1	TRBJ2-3	CASRLAGIDPDTQYF
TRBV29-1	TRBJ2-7	CSVALSYEQYF
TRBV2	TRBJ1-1	CASNPGPNTEAFF
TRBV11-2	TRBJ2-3	CASSFLTSGSGDTQYF
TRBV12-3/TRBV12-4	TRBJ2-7	CASSPGGQSSYEQYF
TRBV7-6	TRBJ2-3	CASSSPGTSGRAGVDTQYF
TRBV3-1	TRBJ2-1	CASGLDGTPSYNEQFF
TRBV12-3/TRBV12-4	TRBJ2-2	CASLGILTGGELFF
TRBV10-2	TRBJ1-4	CASSEAGTGDRKLFF
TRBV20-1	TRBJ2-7	CSVAGTSYEQYF
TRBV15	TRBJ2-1	CATSIELGDSNEQFF
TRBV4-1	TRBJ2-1	CASSREGLVNEQFF
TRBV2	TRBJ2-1	CASSETSGRLTNEQFF
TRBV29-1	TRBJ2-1	CSVEEWQGGNEQFF